This TCR beta chain was retrieved from a study of T-cell memory formation after mild COVID-19. V shed 5 bases and J shed 6 bases, with 22 bases lying between them. The CDR3 is 16 amino acids. From the 5' RACE reads, TCRdb called clonotypes with MiXCR, one entry per CDR3 protein. The sample yields hundreds of thousands of distinct CDR3 sequences, 20% to 25% seen once. Sequencing used PBMCs or a T cell subset sorted from them (not recorded which). V usage is TRBV12-3 or TRBV12-4 and J usage is TRBJ2-5; D gene unclear. The clonotype originates from an adult woman who had mild COVID-19 (a few samples of this study predate the infection). Cell type and time point are not known. The CDR3 here is CASSPKRSRYAKTQYF. DNA for the CDR3: TGTGCCAGCAGTCCCAAAAGATCCCGTTACGCGAAGACCCAGTACTTC.